The clone carrying this T cell receptor beta chain was detected only a few times. Its matching antigen is unknown. V dropped 2 bases and J dropped 0 bases, with 10 bases sitting between them. Per germline, CDR1 SGHVS and CDR2 FQNEAQ. The length of the CDR3 is 15 residues. The assay, immunoSEQ v3.0, was run at survey level. The repertoire was sequenced with immunoSEQ multiplex PCR; TCRdb's copy has only in-frame clones and lacks some. The sample yields fewer than 55,000 clones, nearly 95% seen once. This entry belongs to a study of long-term antiretroviral therapy in people with HIV. Study-wide results and caveats: At every time point, clones expanded before ART dominated the repertoire. Controls showed broader CDR3 length ranges than did the HIV repertoires. Blood specimens, gathered between about 2003 and 2018, were possibly obtained under older ART regimens.

This sequence was found in a woman aged 50 to 60 with HIV. The V call is TRBV7-8, the J call TRBJ1-1, with D unclear. Sequencing used unsorted PBMCs, obtained 3.7 years after starting antiretroviral therapy. The CDR3 nucleotides are TGTGCCAGCAGCTTACTGGTGAGGATGAACACTGAAGCTTTCTTT. This sequence encodes CASSLLVRMNTEAFF.